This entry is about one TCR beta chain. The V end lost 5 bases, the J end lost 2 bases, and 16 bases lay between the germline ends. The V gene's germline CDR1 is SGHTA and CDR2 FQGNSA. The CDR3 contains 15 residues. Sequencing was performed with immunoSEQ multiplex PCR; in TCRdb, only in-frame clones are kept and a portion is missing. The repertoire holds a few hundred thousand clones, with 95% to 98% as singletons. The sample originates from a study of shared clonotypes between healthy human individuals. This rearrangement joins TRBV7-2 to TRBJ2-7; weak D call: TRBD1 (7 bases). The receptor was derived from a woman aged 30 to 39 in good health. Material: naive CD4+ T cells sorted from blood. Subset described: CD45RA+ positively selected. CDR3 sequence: CASSQGGQRPYEQYF. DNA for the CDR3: TGTGCCAGCAGCCAGGGGGGACAGCGCCCCTACGAGCAGTACTTC.